One and the same sample provided the 16 T cell receptor beta chains below, sequenced in a study of T cell responses to AZD1222 COVID-19 vaccine. This table comes from immunoSEQ multiplex PCR, and its TCRdb copy is limited to in-frame clones, with some not included. The data contain approximately 76,000 clones, over 80% of them singletons. Material: peripheral blood, obtained on day 0 of MenACWY control vaccination. These receptors were obtained from an adult in good health.

This rearrangement joins TRBV19 to TRBJ1-1; D gene ambiguous. Germline CDR1 is LNHDA and CDR2 is SQIVND (reference sequence). The V end lost 3 bases, the J end lost 5 bases, and 13 bases lay between the germline ends. The CDR3 has 14 residues. CDR3 region: CASSIKGGNTEAFF. CDR3 DNA: TGTGCCAGTAGTATTAAGGGAGGGAATACTGAAGCTTTCTTT.

The chain joins TRBV30 to TRBJ1-4; 7 nucleotides align to TRBD1. V lost 3 bases, J lost 7 bases, and 8 bases stayed unmatched. The V gene's germline CDR1 is GTSNPN and CDR2 SVGIG (reference sequence). CDR3 length equals 14 residues. The CDR3 DNA follows: TGTGCCTGGAGCCCAGGGGGGGTTGGTGAAAAACTGTTTTTT. This gives the protein CAWSPGGVGEKLFF.

The genes are TRBV27 and TRBJ2-7; 10 bases are shared with TRBD1. CDR1 and CDR2 from the germline V gene are MNHEY and SMNVEV (reference sequence). This CDR3 region has 13 residues. Trimming removed 7 bases from V and 5 bases from J; junction bases left unmatched: 5. CDR3 residues: CASKATGGDEQYF. The CDR3 nucleotides read TGTGCCAGCAAAGCGACAGGGGGCGACGAGCAGTACTTC.

CDR3 amino acids: CASSHLSLNEQYF. Here the CDR3 DNA reads TGTGCCAGCAGCCACTTATCCCTAAACGAGCAGTACTTC. The rearrangement joins TRBV7-8 to TRBJ2-7; no firm D call. CDR1 is SGHVS and CDR2 is FQNEAQ in the germline V gene. The CDR3 has 13 residues. V was pared by 5 bases and J by 5 bases, with 13 bases between.

This rearrangement joins TRBV12-3 or TRBV12-4 to TRBJ1-5; TRBD1 might be the D (5 bases). The CDR3 sequence is 12 residues long. V lost 3 bases and J 5 bases, leaving 5 bases between the germline ends. CDR3 sequence (DNA): TGTGCCAGCAGTTTCAGGGATCAGCCCCAGCATTTT. It codes for CASSFRDQPQHF.

The CDR3 DNA follows: TGTGCCACCAGCGTCTCTAGCGGGAACTCCTACGAGCAGTACTTC. Translated: CATSVSSGNSYEQYF. This sequence joins TRBV15 and TRBJ2-7; the match to TRBD2 covers 9 bases. In germline, CDR1 is LNHNV, CDR2 YYDKDF (reference sequence). The CDR3 runs 15 residues. The J segment lost 0 bases and the V segment lost 5 bases, leaving 5 bases of the junction unmatched.

This clone was seen a single time. The chain uses TRBV5-5 and TRBJ1-1; possible D gene TRBD1, 5 bases. V was pared by 4 bases and J by 1 base, with 11 bases between. CDR3 length: 14 residues. CDR1 SGHKS and CDR2 YYEKEE come from the germline V gene (reference sequence). The CDR3: CASSKGRGNTEAFF. The CDR3 DNA sequence: TGTGCCAGCAGCAAGGGACGGGGGAACACTGAAGCTTTCTTT.

The V gene is TRBV6-5, the J gene TRBJ2-6; D is unclear. Per the germline V gene, CDR1 is MNHEY and CDR2 is SVGAGI. V lost 4 bases and J 1 base, leaving 8 bases between the germline ends. The CDR3 runs 15 residues. CDR3 DNA: TGTGCCAGCAGTTCGAAGGGATCTGGGGCCAACGTCCTGACTTTC. Translation: CASSSKGSGANVLTF.

The V call is TRBV30, the J call TRBJ1-2, with 8 bases that match TRBD1. The CDR3 extends over 16 amino acids. J was trimmed by 1 base and V by 6 bases; bases with no gene match: 13. Germline V CDR1 and CDR2: GTSNPN, SVGIG (reference sequence). The CDR3 DNA reads as TGTGCCTGCCAAGGGGCAGGGGGCCATGGTAACTATGGCTACACCTTC. Translating gives CACQGAGGHGNYGYTF.

The chain uses TRBV18 and TRBJ2-5; unclear D gene. Per germline, CDR1 KGHSH and CDR2 LQKENI. Trimming stripped 5 bases from V and 2 bases from J, with 6 bases between. The CDR3 has 12 amino acids. CDR3 in DNA: TGTGCCAGCTCAAGTATACAAGAGACCCAGTACTTC. Translated: CASSSIQETQYF.

The chain links TRBV30 to TRBJ1-1; 7 nucleotides align to TRBD1. Germline V CDR1 and CDR2: GTSNPN, SVGIG (reference sequence). This CDR3 region has 12 residues. V shed 1 base, J shed 5 bases, and the junction held 1 base outside the gene matches. CDR3 sequence (DNA): TGTGCCTGGAGTGCAGGGGGAACTGAAGCTTTCTTT. The encoded protein is CAWSAGGTEAFF. The full variable domain, its missing parts supplied by reference TRBV30 and TRBJ1-1, is SQTIHQWPATLVQPVGSPLSLECTVEGTSNPNLYWYRQAAGRGLQLLFYSVGIGQISSEVPQNLSASRPQDRQFILSSKKLLLSDSGFYLCAWSAGGTEAFFGQGTRLTVV.

This sequence joins TRBV5-8 and TRBJ2-3; 7 positions match TRBD1. Germline loops: CDR1 SGHTS, CDR2 YDEGEE. This CDR3 spans 15 amino acids. Trimming took 3 bases from V and 8 from J; bases not matched to a gene: 12. Here the CDR3 DNA reads TGTGCCAGCAGCTCATGGGGACAGCTCATCGGTACGCAGTATTTT. Protein product: CASSSWGQLIGTQYF.

V usage is TRBV27 and J usage is TRBJ2-3, with no clear D. Germline V gene lookup returns CDR1 MNHEY and CDR2 SMNVEV (reference sequence). The germline V and J ends were trimmed by 5 bases and 0 bases, with 12 bases remaining between them. The length of the CDR3 is 15 residues. The DNA for the CDR3 is TGTGCCAGCAGTCAAGCCTCAGCTAGCACAGATACGCAGTATTTT. Translated: CASSQASASTDTQYF.

V usage is TRBV2 and J usage is TRBJ1-1, with D perhaps matching TRBD1 (6 bases). CDR3 length: 12 residues. V was shortened by 11 bases and J by 10 bases, with 20 bases between the two germline ends. The germline V gene encodes CDR1 SNHLY and CDR2 FYNNEI. CDR3 DNA: TGTGCCGCCAAGGGACAAATTAAGCGAGCTTTCTTT. Its protein is CAAKGQIKRAFF. Full variable domain (missing parts from reference TRBV2 and TRBJ1-1): EPEVTQTPSHQVTQMGQEVILRCVPISNHLYFYWYRQILGQKVEFLVSFYNNEISEKSEIFDDQFSVERPDGSNFTLKIRSTKLEDSAMYFCAAKGQIKRAFFGQGTRLTVV.

The chain is built from TRBV11-2 and TRBJ1-1; D not certain. The germline V gene encodes CDR1 SGHAT and CDR2 FQNNGV. V lost 4 bases and J 1 base, leaving 10 bases between the germline ends. The CDR3 contains 14 residues. The CDR3 bases are TGTGCCAGCAGCTCCCGGGCCGGGAACACTGAAGCTTTCTTT. The encoded protein is CASSSRAGNTEAFF.

The chain joins TRBV28 to TRBJ1-3, with D unclear. Trimming removed 3 bases from V and 4 bases from J, with 1 base in between. The germline V gene has CDR1 MDHEN and CDR2 SYDVKM. The CDR3 has 11 amino acids. CDR3 protein: CASSLGNTIYF. Written as DNA, the CDR3 is TGTGCCAGCAGTTTGGGAAACACCATATATTTT.